This TCR beta chain was sequenced during a study of cytomegalovirus exposure and HLA in healthy donors. Study background: An analysis done earlier identified more than 100 million unique TCR beta sequences from approximately 180 million T cells.

In germline, CDR1 is MDHEN, CDR2 SYDVKM. The V end was cut by 11 bases, the J end by 7 bases, with 17 bases between. The CDR3 length is 13 residues. Vbeta (60) and Jbeta (13) primers were used in the PCR. Profiling relied on immunoSEQ multiplex PCR, and the TCRdb table lists in-frame clones only, not all of them. Among over 100,000 clones listed, over 60% were seen once. This clone was seen a single time. Antigen: not known. Study results and caveats: Cytomegalovirus status, reportedly, was diagnosed with high specificity and sensitivity by the classifier. In a later analysis, V- and J-gene trimming of beta chains associated with a DCLRE1C missense variant, replicated independently. In a later analysis, across HLA loci, associated TCR counts were highest for DRB1, lowest for HLA-C.

The chain joins TRBV28 to TRBJ1-4; D is perhaps TRBD1 (5 bases). The receptor's source is a young man in good health and CMV-seropositive. The source material was PBMCs. The CDR3, as DNA: TGTGCCGCACGGGGCGGGGATGCTGAAAAACTGTTTTTT. This translates into CAARGGDAEKLFF.